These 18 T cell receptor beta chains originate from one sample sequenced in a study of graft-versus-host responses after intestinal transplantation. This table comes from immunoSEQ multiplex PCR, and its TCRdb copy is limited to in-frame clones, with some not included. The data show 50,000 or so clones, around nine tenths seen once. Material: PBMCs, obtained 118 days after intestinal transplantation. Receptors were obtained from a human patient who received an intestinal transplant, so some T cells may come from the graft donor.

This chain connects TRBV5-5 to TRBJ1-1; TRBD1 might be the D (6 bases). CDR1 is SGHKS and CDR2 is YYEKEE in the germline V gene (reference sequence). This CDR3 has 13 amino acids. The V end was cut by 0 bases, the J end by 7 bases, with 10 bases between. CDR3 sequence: CASSLAPGVEAFF. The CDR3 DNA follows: TGTGCCAGCAGCTTGGCCCCAGGGGTTGAAGCTTTCTTT. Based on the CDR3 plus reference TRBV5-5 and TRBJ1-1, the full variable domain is DAGVTQSPTHLIKTRGQQVTLRCSPISGHKSVSWYQQVLGQGPQFIFQYYEKEERGRGNFPDRFSARQFPNYSSELNVNALLLGDSALYLCASSLAPGVEAFFGQGTRLTVV.

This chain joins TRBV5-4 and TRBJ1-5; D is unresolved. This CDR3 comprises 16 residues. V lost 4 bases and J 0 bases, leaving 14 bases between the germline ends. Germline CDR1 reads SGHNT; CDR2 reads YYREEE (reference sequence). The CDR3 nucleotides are TGTGCCAGCAGCCCACAGCCCCCATATAGCAATCAGCCCCAGCATTTT. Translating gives CASSPQPPYSNQPQHF.

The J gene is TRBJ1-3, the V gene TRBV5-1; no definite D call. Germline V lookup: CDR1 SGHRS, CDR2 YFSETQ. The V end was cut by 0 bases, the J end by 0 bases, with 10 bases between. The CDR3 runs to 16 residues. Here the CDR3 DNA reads TGCGCCAGCAGCTTGGCAGGACTGAGCTCTGGAAACACCATATATTTT. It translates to CASSLAGLSSGNTIYF.

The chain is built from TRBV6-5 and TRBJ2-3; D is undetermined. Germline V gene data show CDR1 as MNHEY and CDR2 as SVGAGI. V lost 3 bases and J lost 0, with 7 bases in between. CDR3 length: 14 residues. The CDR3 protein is CASSYVGSTDTQYF. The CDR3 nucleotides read TGTGCCAGCAGTTATGTCGGGAGCACAGATACGCAGTATTTT.

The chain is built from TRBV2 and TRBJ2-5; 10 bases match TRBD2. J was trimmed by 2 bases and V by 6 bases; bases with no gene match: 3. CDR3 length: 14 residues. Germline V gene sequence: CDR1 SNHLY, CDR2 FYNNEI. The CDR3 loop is CASRVSGGQETQYF. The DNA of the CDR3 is TGTGCCAGCAGGGTTAGCGGGGGGCAAGAGACCCAGTACTTC.

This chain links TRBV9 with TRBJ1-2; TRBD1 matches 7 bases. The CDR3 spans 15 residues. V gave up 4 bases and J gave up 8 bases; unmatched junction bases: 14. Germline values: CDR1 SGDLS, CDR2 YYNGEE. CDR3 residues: CASSPGQRKMGGYTF. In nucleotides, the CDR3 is TGTGCCAGCAGCCCGGGACAGCGAAAAATGGGGGGCTACACCTTC.

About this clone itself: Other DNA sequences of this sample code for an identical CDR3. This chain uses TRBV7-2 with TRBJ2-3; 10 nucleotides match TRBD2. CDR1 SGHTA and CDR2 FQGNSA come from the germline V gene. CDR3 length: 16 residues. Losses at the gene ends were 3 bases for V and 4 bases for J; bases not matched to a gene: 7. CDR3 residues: CASSFPVLAGSDTQYF. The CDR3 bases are TGTGCCAGCAGCTTCCCAGTACTAGCGGGATCAGATACGCAGTATTTT.

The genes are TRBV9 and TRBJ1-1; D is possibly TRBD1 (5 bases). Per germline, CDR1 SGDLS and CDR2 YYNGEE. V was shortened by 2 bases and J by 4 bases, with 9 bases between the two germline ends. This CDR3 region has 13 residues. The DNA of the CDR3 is TGTGCCAGCAGCGTCACCAGGGCCACTGAAGCTTTCTTT. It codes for CASSVTRATEAFF. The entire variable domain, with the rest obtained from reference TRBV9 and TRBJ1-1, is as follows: DSGVTQTPKHLITATGQRVTLRCSPRSGDLSVYWYQQSLDQGLQFLIQYYNGEERAKGNILERFSAQQFPDLHSELNLSSLELGDSALYFCASSVTRATEAFFGQGTRLTVV.

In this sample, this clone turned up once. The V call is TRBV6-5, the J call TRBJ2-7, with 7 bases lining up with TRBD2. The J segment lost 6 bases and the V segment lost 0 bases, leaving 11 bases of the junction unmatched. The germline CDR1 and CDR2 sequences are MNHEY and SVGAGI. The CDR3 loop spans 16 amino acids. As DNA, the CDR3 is TGTGCCAGCAGTTACTCGACCCCCCCGGGGAGGGTCGAGCAGTACTTC. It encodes CASSYSTPPGRVEQYF.

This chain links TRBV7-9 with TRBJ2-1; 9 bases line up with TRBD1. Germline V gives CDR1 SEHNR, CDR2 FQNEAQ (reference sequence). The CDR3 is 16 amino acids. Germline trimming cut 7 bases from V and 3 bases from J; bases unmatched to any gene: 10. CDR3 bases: TGTGCCAGCACCCCGCGGGGGACAGGGCTCTACAATGAGCAGTTCTTC. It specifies CASTPRGTGLYNEQFF.

For the CDR3, the DNA is TGTGCCAGCAGCGTACGGTTCAATGAGCAGTTCTTC. It specifies CASSVRFNEQFF. V gene TRBV9 combines with J gene TRBJ2-1; D not resolved. V shed 1 base and J shed 6 bases, with 5 bases lying between them. The germline CDR1 and CDR2 sequences are SGDLS and YYNGEE. CDR3 length: 12 residues.

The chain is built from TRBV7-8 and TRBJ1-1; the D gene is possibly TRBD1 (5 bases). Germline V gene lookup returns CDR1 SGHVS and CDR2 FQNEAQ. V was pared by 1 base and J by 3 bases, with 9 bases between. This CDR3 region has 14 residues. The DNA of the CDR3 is TGTGCCAGCAGCTTAGGTTGGGGCGACACTGAAGCTTTCTTT. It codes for CASSLGWGDTEAFF.

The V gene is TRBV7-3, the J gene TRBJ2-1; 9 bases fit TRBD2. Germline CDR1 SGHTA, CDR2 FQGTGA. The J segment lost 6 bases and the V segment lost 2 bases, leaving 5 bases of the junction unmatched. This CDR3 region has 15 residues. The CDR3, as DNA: TGTGCCAGCAGCTTAGGTTTAGCGGGAGTCAATGAGCAGTTCTTC. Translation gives CASSLGLAGVNEQFF.

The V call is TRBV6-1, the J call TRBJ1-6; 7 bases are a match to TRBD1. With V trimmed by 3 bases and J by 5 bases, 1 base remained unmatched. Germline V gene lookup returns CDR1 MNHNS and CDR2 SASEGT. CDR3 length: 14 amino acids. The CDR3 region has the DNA TGTGCCAGCAGTGATGGACAGGATAATTCACCCCTCCACTTT. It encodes CASSDGQDNSPLHF.

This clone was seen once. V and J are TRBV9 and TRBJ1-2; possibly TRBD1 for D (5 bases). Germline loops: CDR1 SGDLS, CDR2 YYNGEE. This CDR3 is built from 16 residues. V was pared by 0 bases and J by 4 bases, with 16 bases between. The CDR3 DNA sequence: TGTGCCAGCAGCGTAGGTTCAGGGAACCCCCTCTATGGCTACACCTTC. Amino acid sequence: CASSVGSGNPLYGYTF. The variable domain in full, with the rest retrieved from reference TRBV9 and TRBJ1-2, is DSGVTQTPKHLITATGQRVTLRCSPRSGDLSVYWYQQSLDQGLQFLIQYYNGEERAKGNILERFSAQQFPDLHSELNLSSLELGDSALYFCASSVGSGNPLYGYTFGSGTRLTVV.

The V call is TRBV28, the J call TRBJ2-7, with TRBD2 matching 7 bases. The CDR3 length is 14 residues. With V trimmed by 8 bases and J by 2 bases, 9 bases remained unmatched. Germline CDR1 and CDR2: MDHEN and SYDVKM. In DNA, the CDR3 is TGTGCCAGCCGATTAGGGGACTACGCCTACGAGCAGTACTTC. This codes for CASRLGDYAYEQYF.

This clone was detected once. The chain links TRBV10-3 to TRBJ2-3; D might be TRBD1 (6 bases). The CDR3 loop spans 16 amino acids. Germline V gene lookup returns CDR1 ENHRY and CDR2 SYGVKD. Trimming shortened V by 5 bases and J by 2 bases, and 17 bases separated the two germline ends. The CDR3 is CAISWDPQGHTDTQYF. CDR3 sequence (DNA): TGTGCCATCAGTTGGGACCCCCAGGGACACACAGATACGCAGTATTTT.

CDR3 sequence: CASRQGGSPLHF. The DNA of the CDR3 is TGTGCCAGCAGACAGGGGGGATCACCCCTCCACTTT. This chain joins TRBV7-9 and TRBJ1-6, with 8 bases that match TRBD1. CDR3 length: 12 residues. The junction had 2 bases not matched to a gene; V was cut back by 6 bases and J by 10 bases. Germline-derived CDR1 and CDR2 are SEHNR and FQNEAQ (reference sequence).